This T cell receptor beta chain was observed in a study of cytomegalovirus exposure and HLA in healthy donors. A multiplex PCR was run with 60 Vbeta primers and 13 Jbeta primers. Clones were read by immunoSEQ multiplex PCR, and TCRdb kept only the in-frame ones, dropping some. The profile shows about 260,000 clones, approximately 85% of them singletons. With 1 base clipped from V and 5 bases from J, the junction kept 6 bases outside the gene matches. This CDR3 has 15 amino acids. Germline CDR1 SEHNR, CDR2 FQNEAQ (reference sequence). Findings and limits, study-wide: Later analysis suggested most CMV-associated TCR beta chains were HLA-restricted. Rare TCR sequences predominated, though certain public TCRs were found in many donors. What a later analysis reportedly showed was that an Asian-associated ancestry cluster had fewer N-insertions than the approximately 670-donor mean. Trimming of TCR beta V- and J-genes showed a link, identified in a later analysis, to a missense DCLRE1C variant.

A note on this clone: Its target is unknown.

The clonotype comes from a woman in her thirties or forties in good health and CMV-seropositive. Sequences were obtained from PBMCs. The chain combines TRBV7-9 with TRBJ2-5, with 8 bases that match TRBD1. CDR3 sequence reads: CASSLVGTGFETQYF. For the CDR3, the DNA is TGTGCCAGCAGCTTAGTAGGGACAGGCTTCGAGACCCAGTACTTC.